Each of the 3 T cell receptor beta chains below was sequenced from the same sample in a study of blood T cell repertoires in COVID-19. The table came from immunoSEQ multiplex PCR; TCRdb's copy has only in-frame clones and leaves some out. The table has about 200,000 clones, 75% to 85% seen once. Sequencing was carried out using PBMCs or T cells enriched from blood (not recorded which). These receptors all come from a man aged 40-49 years who had recovered from COVID-19.

The V gene is TRBV19, the J gene TRBJ1-2; unclear D gene. Germline values: CDR1 LNHDA, CDR2 SQIVND (reference sequence). The V end lost 7 bases, the J end lost 7 bases, and 16 bases lay between the germline ends. The CDR3 totals 13 residues. CDR3 sequence reads: CASIGVHGSGYTF. The CDR3 DNA reads as TGTGCCAGTATCGGAGTTCACGGCAGTGGCTACACCTTC.

Only a few counts were recorded for this clone. This chain uses TRBV7-2 with TRBJ1-3; 8 nucleotides line up with TRBD1. Germline lookup yields CDR1 SGHTA and CDR2 FQGNSA. The CDR3 is 17 residues long. Losses at the gene ends were 5 bases for V and 7 bases for J; bases not matched to a gene: 16. The CDR3 is CASSQHHQAGGMNTIYF. The CDR3, as DNA: TGTGCCAGCAGCCAGCACCACCAGGCAGGGGGCATGAACACCATATATTTT.

In its sample, this clone was seen many times. The V and J genes are TRBV18 and TRBJ1-2, with TRBD1 matching 7 bases. J was trimmed by 4 bases and V by 4 bases; bases with no gene match: 3. This CDR3 comprises 13 residues. Germline-derived CDR1 and CDR2 are KGHSH and LQKENI. As DNA, the CDR3 is TGTGCCAGCTCACGGGACAGCTTCTATGGCTACACCTTC. This encodes CASSRDSFYGYTF.